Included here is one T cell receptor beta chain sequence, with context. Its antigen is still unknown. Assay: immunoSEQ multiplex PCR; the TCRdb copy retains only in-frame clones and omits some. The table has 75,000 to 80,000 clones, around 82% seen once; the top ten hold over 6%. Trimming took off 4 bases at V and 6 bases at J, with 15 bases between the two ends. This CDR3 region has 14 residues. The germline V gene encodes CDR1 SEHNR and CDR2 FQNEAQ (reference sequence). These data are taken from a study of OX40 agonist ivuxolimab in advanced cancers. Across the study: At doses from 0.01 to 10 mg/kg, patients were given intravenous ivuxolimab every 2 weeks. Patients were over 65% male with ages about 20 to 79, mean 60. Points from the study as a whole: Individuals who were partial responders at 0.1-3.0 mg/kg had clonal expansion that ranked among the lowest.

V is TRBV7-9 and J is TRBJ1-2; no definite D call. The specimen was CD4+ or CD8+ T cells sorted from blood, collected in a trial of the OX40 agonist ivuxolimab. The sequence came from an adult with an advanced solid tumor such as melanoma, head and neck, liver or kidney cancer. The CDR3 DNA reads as TGTGCCAGCAGCTCAACTTCGGACCGTAATGGCTACACCTTC. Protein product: CASSSTSDRNGYTF.